These 23 T cell receptor beta chains originate from one sample sequenced in a study of T cell responses to AZD1222 COVID-19 vaccine. Method: immunoSEQ multiplex PCR; TCRdb's copy keeps in-frame clones and lacks some. The sample carries 150,000 to 180,000 clones, roughly 90% recorded once. The sequences come from peripheral blood, collected 28 days after the second AZD1222 dose. All receptors come from an adult who received the AZD1222 COVID-19 vaccine.

The chain is built from TRBV2 and TRBJ1-3; D gene unclear. Trimming removed 3 bases from V and 0 bases from J, with 6 bases in between. CDR1 SNHLY and CDR2 FYNNEI come from the germline V gene. There are 14 residues in the CDR3. CDR3 nucleotide sequence: TGTGCCAGCAGTGAGGTGGTCTCTGGAAACACCATATATTTT. Translating it yields CASSEVVSGNTIYF.

This chain uses TRBV28 with TRBJ1-5; perhaps TRBD1 as D (6 bases). Trimming took 1 base from V and 5 from J, leaving 15 bases between them. Germline V gene sequence: CDR1 MDHEN, CDR2 SYDVKM. CDR3 length equals 16 residues. The CDR3 region has the DNA TGTGCCAGCAGTTTATTTGGGGGGGCAGATTATCAGCCCCAGCATTTT. It specifies CASSLFGGADYQPQHF.

The chain recombines TRBV9 with TRBJ2-5; D is unclear. V lost 3 bases and J 5 bases, leaving 17 bases between the germline ends. This CDR3 region has 15 residues. Looked up from germline, CDR1 is SGDLS and CDR2 is YYNGEE. For the CDR3, the DNA is TGTGCCAGCAGCGCCTGGGATCGTTTGGGCGAGACCCAGTACTTC. This codes for CASSAWDRLGETQYF. The full variable domain, completed using reference TRBV9 and TRBJ2-5, is DSGVTQTPKHLITATGQRVTLRCSPRSGDLSVYWYQQSLDQGLQFLIQYYNGEERAKGNILERFSAQQFPDLHSELNLSSLELGDSALYFCASSAWDRLGETQYFGPGTRLLVL.

The gene calls are TRBV6-5 and TRBJ2-1, with D hard to call. Germline lookup yields CDR1 MNHEY and CDR2 SVGAGI. The V end lost 11 bases, the J end lost 2 bases, and 10 bases lay between the germline ends. There are 12 residues in the CDR3. The CDR3 protein is CASRRTYNEQFF. CDR3 DNA: TGTGCCTCCCGACGGACCTACAATGAGCAGTTCTTC.

This clone was seen once. The chain links TRBV19 to TRBJ1-5; D call uncertain. V was clipped by 6 bases and J by 0 bases, with 12 bases between them. This CDR3 has 15 amino acids. Germline V CDR1 and CDR2: LNHDA, SQIVND (reference sequence). The CDR3 region is CASRARADSNQPQHF. The CDR3 DNA reads as TGTGCCAGTAGGGCCCGGGCGGATAGCAATCAGCCCCAGCATTTT. Based on the CDR3 plus reference TRBV19 and TRBJ1-5, the full variable domain is DGGITQSPKYLFRKEGQNVTLSCEQNLNHDAMYWYRQDPGQGLRLIYYSQIVNDFQKGDIAEGYSVSREKKESFPLTVTSAQKNPTAFYLCASRARADSNQPQHFGDGTRLSIL.

V is TRBV19 and J is TRBJ2-7; 9 bases match TRBD2. The germline gives CDR1 LNHDA, CDR2 SQIVND (reference sequence). There are 15 residues in the CDR3. V lost 2 bases and J lost 4; bases outside the gene matches: 6. This chain's CDR3 is CASSIFAGGPYEQYF. The CDR3 region has the DNA TGTGCCAGTAGTATATTTGCGGGAGGGCCATACGAGCAGTACTTC. Full variable domain (remainder filled in from reference TRBV19 and TRBJ2-7): DGGITQSPKYLFRKEGQNVTLSCEQNLNHDAMYWYRQDPGQGLRLIYYSQIVNDFQKGDIAEGYSVSREKKESFPLTVTSAQKNPTAFYLCASSIFAGGPYEQYFGPGTRLTVT.

The CDR3 loop is CASSPNYYEQYF. CDR3 nucleotides: TGTGCCAGCAGCCCCAACTACTACGAGCAGTACTTC. This chain joins TRBV3-1 (or the pseudogene TRBV3-2) and TRBJ2-7; D call uncertain. The CDR3 totals 12 residues. Per the germline V gene, CDR1 is LGHDT and CDR2 is YNNKEL (reference sequence). Deletions cut 4 bases from V and 3 bases from J, with 7 bases between.

In its sample, this clone ranks as medium-sized. V usage is TRBV15 and J usage is TRBJ2-7; the D is unclear. Trimming removed 3 bases at V and 4 bases at J, with 16 bases between. The CDR3 spans 15 residues. Germline loops: CDR1 LNHNV, CDR2 YYDKDF (reference sequence). This CDR3 reads CATSSTVEFGYEQYF. CDR3 DNA sequence: TGTGCCACCAGCAGCACAGTCGAGTTTGGGTACGAGCAGTACTTC. The whole variable domain, remainder taken from reference TRBV15 and TRBJ2-7, is DAMVIQNPRYQVTQFGKPVTLSCSQTLNHNVMYWYQQKSSQAPKLLFHYYDKDFNNEADTPDNFQSRRPNTSFCFLDIRSPGLGDTAMYLCATSSTVEFGYEQYFGPGTRLTVT.

The chain recombines TRBV27 with TRBJ1-2; no clear D gene. The germline CDR1 and CDR2 sequences are MNHEY and SMNVEV (reference sequence). V lost 3 bases, J lost 2 bases, and 7 bases lay in between. The CDR3 loop spans 13 amino acids. The CDR3 sequence is CASSLSRNYGYTF. CDR3 DNA: TGTGCCAGCAGTTTGAGCAGGAACTATGGCTACACCTTC.

This clone was counted once. This rearrangement joins TRBV30 to TRBJ1-2; D not resolved. This CDR3 contains 13 residues. Trimming removed 4 bases at V and 4 bases at J, with 13 bases between. CDR1 and CDR2 (germline): GTSNPN, SVGIG (reference sequence). In nucleotides, the CDR3 is TGTGCCTGGACAGTCGGGTTGAGCTATGGCTACACCTTC. It translates to CAWTVGLSYGYTF. The whole variable domain, filled in from reference TRBV30 and TRBJ1-2, reads SQTIHQWPATLVQPVGSPLSLECTVEGTSNPNLYWYRQAAGRGLQLLFYSVGIGQISSEVPQNLSASRPQDRQFILSSKKLLLSDSGFYLCAWTVGLSYGYTFGSGTRLTVV.

V and J are TRBV5-1 and TRBJ1-2; D is undetermined. V gave up 0 bases and J gave up 4 bases, with 7 bases separating them. Looked up from germline, CDR1 is SGHRS and CDR2 is YFSETQ. The CDR3 has 13 residues. CDR3: CASSLEQPYGYTF. The CDR3 nucleotides read TGCGCCAGCAGCTTGGAACAGCCCTATGGCTACACCTTC.

The chain joins TRBV6-5 to TRBJ2-7; D is unresolved. The germline V and J ends were trimmed by 1 base and 4 bases, with 14 bases remaining between them. Looked up from germline, CDR1 is MNHEY and CDR2 is SVGAGI. The CDR3 runs to 15 residues. CDR3 DNA: TGTGCCAGCAGTTACTTTTCTGGGAAGTTTTACGAGCAGTACTTC. It translates to CASSYFSGKFYEQYF.

This clone was observed once. V gene TRBV28 combines with J gene TRBJ1-3; D remains unclear. The CDR3 consists of 16 residues. Trimming left V 2 bases short and J 3 bases short, with 14 bases between. Germline CDR1 is MDHEN and CDR2 is SYDVKM. The CDR3 DNA sequence: TGTGCCAGCAGTTTAATACTGTTGGCTGGTGGAAACACCATATATTTT. Translation gives CASSLILLAGGNTIYF.

This rearrangement joins TRBV12-3 or TRBV12-4 to TRBJ1-2; no reliable D call. Trimming took off 5 bases at V and 8 bases at J, with 9 bases between the two ends. CDR3 length: 11 residues. CDR3 sequence reads: CASSRAEGYTF. CDR3 sequence (DNA): TGTGCCAGCAGTCGGGCGGAGGGCTACACCTTC.

The V and J genes are TRBV27 and TRBJ1-1; 7 bases agree with TRBD1. Trimming cost V 7 bases and J 0 bases; bases outside gene matches: 8. The CDR3 runs 15 residues. The germline gives CDR1 MNHEY, CDR2 SMNVEV (reference sequence). The CDR3 loop reads CASTRRGRMNTEAFF. CDR3 sequence (DNA): TGTGCCAGCACCCGGAGGGGGCGGATGAACACTGAAGCTTTCTTT.

The V and J genes are TRBV4-1 and TRBJ2-6; 7 nucleotides align to TRBD2. Germline CDR1 is MGHRA and CDR2 is YSYEKL. CDR3 length: 17 residues. J lost 0 bases, V lost 1 base, and 3 bases had no gene match. The CDR3, as DNA: TGCGCCAGCAGCCAAGGGCGGGGGAACTCTGGGGCCAACGTCCTGACTTTC. This codes for CASSQGRGNSGANVLTF.

This clone was recorded many times. The chain combines TRBV3-1 (or the pseudogene TRBV3-2) with TRBJ2-7; D is possibly TRBD1 or TRBD2 (6 bases each). CDR1 and CDR2 from the germline V gene are LGHDT and YNNKEL (reference sequence). Trimming shortened V by 1 base and J by 6 bases, and 16 bases separated the two germline ends. This CDR3 contains 15 residues. The CDR3 reads CASSQAGALGREQYF. The CDR3 bases are TGTGCCAGCAGCCAAGCGGGGGCTCTCGGGCGCGAGCAGTACTTC.

The V call is TRBV7-2, the J call TRBJ2-7, with 10 bases fitting TRBD2. The CDR3 length is 15 residues. V was pared by 5 bases and J by 5 bases, with 9 bases of the junction left unmatched. Germline V gene data show CDR1 as SGHTA and CDR2 as FQGNSA. This CDR3 is CASSDTAGGVNEQYF. CDR3 DNA sequence: TGTGCCAGCAGCGATACAGCGGGGGGGGTCAACGAGCAGTACTTC. The full variable domain, in which reference TRBV7-2 and TRBJ2-7 provide the parts outside the CDR3, is GAGVSQSPSNKVTEKGKDVELRCDPISGHTALYWYRQSLGQGLEFLIYFQGNSAPDKSGLPSDRFSAERTGGSVSTLTIQRTQQEDSAVYLCASSDTAGGVNEQYFGPGTRLTVT.

CDR3 sequence (DNA): TGTGCCAGCAGCTCCGTCCCCTCGGGTGCCGATGAGCAGTTCTTC. Protein: CASSSVPSGADEQFF. The chain has TRBV7-9 and TRBJ2-1, with unresolved D. The CDR3 has 15 amino acids. The germline V gene encodes CDR1 SEHNR and CDR2 FQNEAQ (reference sequence). V lost 4 bases and J lost 8, with 18 bases in between.

The gene calls are TRBV7-9 and TRBJ1-4, with 8 bases fitting TRBD1. V shed 4 bases, J shed 3 bases, and the junction held 13 bases outside the gene matches. This CDR3 has 18 residues. The germline CDR1 and CDR2 sequences are SEHNR and FQNEAQ (reference sequence). The CDR3 DNA follows: TGTGCCAGCAGCTCGAGGGACAGGCCAGGCTCGGCTAATGAAAAACTGTTTTTT. The encoded protein is CASSSRDRPGSANEKLFF.

This chain joins TRBV19 and TRBJ1-5, with 7 nucleotides matching TRBD1. There are 15 residues in the CDR3. CDR1 and CDR2 from the germline V gene are LNHDA and SQIVND (reference sequence). J was trimmed by 4 bases and V by 5 bases; bases with no gene match: 8. The CDR3 sequence: CASSAEGARNQPQHF. The CDR3, as DNA: TGTGCCAGTAGTGCGGAGGGGGCAAGGAATCAGCCCCAGCATTTT.

The chain links TRBV5-1 to TRBJ2-5; possibly TRBD1 for D (6 bases). The germline V and J ends were trimmed by 1 base and 5 bases, with 12 bases remaining between them. The length of the CDR3 is 14 residues. CDR1 SGHRS and CDR2 YFSETQ come from the germline V gene. CDR3 sequence (DNA): TGCGCCAGCAGCTTGCGGGACATCATGGAGACCCAGTACTTC. This encodes CASSLRDIMETQYF.

This chain connects TRBV6-4 to TRBJ1-1; D unclear. CDR1 is MRHNA and CDR2 is SNTAGT in the germline V gene. The CDR3 loop spans 15 amino acids. Between the trimmed V and J ends, which lost 4 bases and 10 bases, there was a span of 22 bases. CDR3 region: CASSAPVGSRLGAFF. The DNA of the CDR3 is TGTGCCAGCAGTGCCCCGGTGGGGAGTCGACTCGGAGCTTTCTTT.